What follows are 15 T cell receptor beta chains derived from one specimen sequenced in a study of cytomegalovirus exposure and HLA in healthy donors. PCR employed 60 Vbeta and 13 Jbeta primers. TCRdb's copy holds only in-frame clones and misses some; the assay was immunoSEQ multiplex PCR. The sample shows some 130,000 clones, roughly 84% of them seen only once. Source material: PBMCs. These receptors came from a girl aged 2 to 10 in good health and CMV-seronegative.

The chain has TRBV18 and TRBJ2-3; 10 bases line up with TRBD2. Trimming removed 4 bases from V and 2 bases from J; junction bases left unmatched: 9. Germline-derived CDR1 and CDR2 are KGHSH and LQKENI. The CDR3 contains 17 residues. CDR3 in amino acids: CASSRGASGGATDTQYF. CDR3 nucleotide sequence: TGTGCCAGCTCACGAGGAGCGAGCGGGGGGGCCACAGATACGCAGTATTTT.

This chain joins TRBV7-9 and TRBJ1-1; D is unresolved. In germline, CDR1 is SEHNR, CDR2 FQNEAQ (reference sequence). V was trimmed by 3 bases and J by 5 bases, leaving 7 bases between them. The CDR3 totals 12 residues. The CDR3 sequence: CASSFLRTEAFF. CDR3 coding DNA: TGTGCCAGCAGCTTCCTACGGACTGAAGCTTTCTTT.

This chain uses TRBV5-1 with TRBJ1-2, with 8 bases fitting TRBD1. V lost 2 bases, J lost 2 bases, and 5 bases stayed unmatched. In germline, CDR1 is SGHRS, CDR2 YFSETQ. The CDR3 is 15 amino acids. The CDR3: CASSFRQGSNYGYTF. CDR3 DNA: TGCGCCAGCAGCTTCCGACAGGGGTCGAACTATGGCTACACCTTC.

The chain has TRBV7-2 and TRBJ2-3; D not resolved. Germline V gene lookup returns CDR1 SGHTA and CDR2 FQGNSA. With 1 base removed from V and 7 bases from J, the gap between germline ends came to 6 bases. The CDR3 spans 12 residues. The CDR3 DNA reads TGTGCCAGCAGCTTAGTTTTCAATACGCAGTATTTT. This translates into CASSLVFNTQYF.

J is TRBJ2-7 and V is TRBV2; the D gene is possibly TRBD2 (6 bases). CDR1 is SNHLY and CDR2 is FYNNEI in the germline V gene. This CDR3 comprises 15 residues. Trimming cost V 1 base and J 4 bases, with 14 bases left between them. The CDR3 DNA reads as TGTGCCAGCAGTGAAGTGGGCGGGAAGTGGTACGAGCAGTACTTC. Translating gives CASSEVGGKWYEQYF.

V gene TRBV4-1 combines with J gene TRBJ2-7; no reliable D call. CDR1 is MGHRA and CDR2 is YSYEKL in the germline V gene. V was clipped by 0 bases and J by 2 bases, with 11 bases between them. CDR3 size: 15 residues. CDR3 sequence: CASSQDSLGAYEQYF. CDR3 nucleotides: TGCGCCAGCAGCCAAGATTCCCTGGGCGCCTACGAGCAGTACTTC.

V usage is TRBV30 and J usage is TRBJ2-7; possible D gene TRBD1, 6 bases. CDR3 length: 12 amino acids. CDR1 is GTSNPN and CDR2 is SVGIG in the germline V gene (reference sequence). Trimming left V 1 base short and J 4 bases short, with 8 bases between. The CDR3 DNA reads TGTGCCTGGAGTGCCAGGGGATACGAGCAGTACTTC. Translation gives CAWSARGYEQYF.

This chain links TRBV5-1 with TRBJ1-2; 8 bases line up with TRBD1. The CDR3 loop spans 16 amino acids. Losses at the gene ends were 0 bases for V and 0 bases for J; bases not matched to a gene: 4. Germline values: CDR1 SGHRS, CDR2 YFSETQ. This CDR3 is CASSLAGQGTNYGYTF. The CDR3, as DNA: TGCGCCAGCAGCTTGGCCGGACAGGGAACTAACTATGGCTACACCTTC.

As DNA, the CDR3 is TGCGCCAGCAGCTTGCGGGACAGTCAAGAGACCCAGTACTTC. It codes for CASSLRDSQETQYF. This sequence joins TRBV5-1 and TRBJ2-5; 7 nucleotides agree with TRBD1. The CDR3 is 14 residues long. CDR1 is SGHRS and CDR2 is YFSETQ in the germline V gene. Trimming at V came to 1 base and at J to 2 bases, leaving 2 bases not matched to a gene.

The chain has TRBV6-5 and TRBJ2-5, with 8 nucleotides matching TRBD2. V trimming: 6 bases; J trimming: 5 bases; junction bases outside the gene matches: 11. CDR3 size: 15 residues. Germline assignment: CDR1 MNHEY and CDR2 SVGAGI. In DNA form, the CDR3 reads TGTGCCAGCAGACCTTCTTTTCGGGAGGGGGAGACCCAGTACTTC. Amino acids: CASRPSFREGETQYF.

This chain links TRBV28 with TRBJ2-7; TRBD1 might be the D (6 bases). Trimming pared 6 bases from V and 0 bases from J, leaving 9 bases between. Germline CDR1 reads MDHEN; CDR2 reads SYDVKM. CDR3 length: 13 residues. CDR3 in DNA: TGTGCCAGCAGCGGACAGAACTCCTACGAGCAGTACTTC. It yields the protein CASSGQNSYEQYF.

The chain is built from TRBV10-2 and TRBJ2-5, with D possibly TRBD1 on 7 matching bases. The CDR3 runs 13 residues. V gave up 6 bases and J gave up 4 bases, with 12 bases separating them. Per germline, CDR1 WSHSY and CDR2 SAAADI. CDR3 residues: CASREGAVETQYF. The CDR3 DNA follows: TGCGCCAGCAGGGAGGGGGCCGTAGAGACCCAGTACTTC.

Here the CDR3 reads CASSSGHEQYF. In DNA, the CDR3 is TGTGCCAGCAGTTCGGGTCACGAGCAGTACTTC. This chain joins TRBV5-6 and TRBJ2-7; no clear D. Germline lookup yields CDR1 SGHDT and CDR2 YYEEEE. Trimming stripped 5 bases from V and 5 bases from J, with 8 bases between. This CDR3 is 11 amino acids long.

The J gene is TRBJ1-2, the V gene TRBV6-5; TRBD1 agrees at 8 bases. This CDR3 spans 15 amino acids. J gave up 4 bases and V 2 bases, and 6 bases lay outside the gene matches. Looked up from germline, CDR1 is MNHEY and CDR2 is SVGAGI. The CDR3 spells CASSYPGQEGYGYTF. DNA for the CDR3: TGTGCCAGCAGTTACCCGGGACAGGAAGGCTATGGCTACACCTTC.

V is TRBV4-1 and J is TRBJ1-1; D remains ambiguous. CDR1 is MGHRA, CDR2 YSYEKL, per germline. This CDR3 spans 14 amino acids. Trimming took off 4 bases at V and 1 base at J, with 10 bases between the two ends. CDR3 nucleotides: TGCGCCAGCAGCCCCTATGTCAAGAACACTGAAGCTTTCTTT. It translates to CASSPYVKNTEAFF.